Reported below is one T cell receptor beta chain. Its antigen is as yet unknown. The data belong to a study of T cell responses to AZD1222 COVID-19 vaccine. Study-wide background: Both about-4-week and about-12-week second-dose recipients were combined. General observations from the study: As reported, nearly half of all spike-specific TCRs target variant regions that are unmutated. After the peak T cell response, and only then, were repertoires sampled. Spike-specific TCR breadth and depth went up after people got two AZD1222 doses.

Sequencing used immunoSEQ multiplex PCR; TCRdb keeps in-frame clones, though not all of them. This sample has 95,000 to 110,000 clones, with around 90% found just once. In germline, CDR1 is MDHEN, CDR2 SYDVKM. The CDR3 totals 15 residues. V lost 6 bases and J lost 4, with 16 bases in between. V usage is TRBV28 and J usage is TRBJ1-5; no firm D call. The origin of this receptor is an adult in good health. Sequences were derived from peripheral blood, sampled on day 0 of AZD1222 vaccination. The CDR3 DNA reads TGTGCCAGCAGCCCAATGGGAGGGTCTAATCAGCCCCAGCATTTT. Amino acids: CASSPMGGSNQPQHF. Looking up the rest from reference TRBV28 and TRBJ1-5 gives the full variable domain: DVKVTQSSRYLVKRTGEKVFLECVQDMDHENMFWYRQDPGLGLRLIYFSYDVKMKEKGDIPEGYSVSREKKERFSLILESASTNQTSMYLCASSPMGGSNQPQHFGDGTRLSIL.